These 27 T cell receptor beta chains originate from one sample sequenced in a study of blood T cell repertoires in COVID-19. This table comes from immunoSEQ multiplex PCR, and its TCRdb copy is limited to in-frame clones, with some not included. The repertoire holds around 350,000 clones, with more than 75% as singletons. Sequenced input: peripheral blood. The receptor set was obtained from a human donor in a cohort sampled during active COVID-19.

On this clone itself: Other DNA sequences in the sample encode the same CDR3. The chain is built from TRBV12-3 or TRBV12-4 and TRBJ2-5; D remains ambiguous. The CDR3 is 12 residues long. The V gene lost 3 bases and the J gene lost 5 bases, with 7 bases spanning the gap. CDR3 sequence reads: CASSFGGETQYF. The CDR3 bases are TGTGCCAGCAGTTTTGGCGGTGAGACCCAGTACTTC.

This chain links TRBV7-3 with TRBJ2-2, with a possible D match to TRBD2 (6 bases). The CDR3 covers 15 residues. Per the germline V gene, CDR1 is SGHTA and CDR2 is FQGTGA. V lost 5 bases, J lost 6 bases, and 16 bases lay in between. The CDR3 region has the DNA TGTGCCAGCAGCAAAAACGTGGGAGGCGCCGGGGAGCTGTTTTTT. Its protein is CASSKNVGGAGELFF.

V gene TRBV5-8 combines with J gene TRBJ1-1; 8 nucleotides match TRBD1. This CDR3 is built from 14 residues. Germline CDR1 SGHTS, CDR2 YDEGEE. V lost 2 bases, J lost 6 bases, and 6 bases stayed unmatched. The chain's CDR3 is CASSFTGGWSEAFF. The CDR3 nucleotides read TGTGCCAGCAGCTTTACAGGGGGGTGGTCTGAAGCTTTCTTT.

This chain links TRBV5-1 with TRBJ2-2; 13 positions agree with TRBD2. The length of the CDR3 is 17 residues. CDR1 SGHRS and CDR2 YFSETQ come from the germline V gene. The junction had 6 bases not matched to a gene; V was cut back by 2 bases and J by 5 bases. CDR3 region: CASSLGLAGVETGELFF. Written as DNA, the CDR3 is TGCGCCAGCAGCTTAGGACTAGCGGGAGTAGAAACCGGGGAGCTGTTTTTT.

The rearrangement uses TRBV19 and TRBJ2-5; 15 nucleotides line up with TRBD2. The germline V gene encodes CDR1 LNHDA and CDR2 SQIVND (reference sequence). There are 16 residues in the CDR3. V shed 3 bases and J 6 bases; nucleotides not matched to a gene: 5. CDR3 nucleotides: TGTGCCAGTAGTATGTTCGGGACTAGCGGGGGGAAGACCCAGTACTTC. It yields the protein CASSMFGTSGGKTQYF.

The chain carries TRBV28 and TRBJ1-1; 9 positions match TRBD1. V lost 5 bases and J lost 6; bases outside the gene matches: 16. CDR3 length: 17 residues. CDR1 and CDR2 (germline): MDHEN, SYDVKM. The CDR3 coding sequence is TGTGCCAGCAGTCCTTTATATCGGCCGGGACAGGGCTCTGAAGCTTTCTTT. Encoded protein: CASSPLYRPGQGSEAFF.

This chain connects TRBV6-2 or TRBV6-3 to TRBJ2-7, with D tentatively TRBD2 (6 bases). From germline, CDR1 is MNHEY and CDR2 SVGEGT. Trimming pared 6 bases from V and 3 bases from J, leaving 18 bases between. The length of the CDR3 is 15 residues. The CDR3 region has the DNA TGTGCCAGCAGCCACCACCTGGCGGGGCACTACGAGCAGTACTTC. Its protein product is CASSHHLAGHYEQYF.

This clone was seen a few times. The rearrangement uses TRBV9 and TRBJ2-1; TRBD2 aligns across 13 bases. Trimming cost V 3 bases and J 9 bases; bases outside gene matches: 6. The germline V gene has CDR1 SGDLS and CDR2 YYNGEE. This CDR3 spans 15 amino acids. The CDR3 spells CASSGTSGREGEQFF. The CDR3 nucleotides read TGTGCCAGCAGCGGCACTAGCGGGAGGGAGGGTGAGCAGTTCTTC.

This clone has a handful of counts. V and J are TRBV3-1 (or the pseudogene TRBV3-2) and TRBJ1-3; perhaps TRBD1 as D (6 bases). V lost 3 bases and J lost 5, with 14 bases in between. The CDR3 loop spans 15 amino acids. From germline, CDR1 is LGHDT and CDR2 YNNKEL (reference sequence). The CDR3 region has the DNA TGTGCCAGCAGCCATCGCCGGGACACCAGAAACACCATATATTTT. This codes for CASSHRRDTRNTIYF.

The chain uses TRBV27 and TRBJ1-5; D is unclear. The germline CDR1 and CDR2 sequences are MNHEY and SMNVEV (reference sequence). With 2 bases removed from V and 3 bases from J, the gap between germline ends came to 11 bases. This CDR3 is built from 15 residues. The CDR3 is CASSLRPLPNQPQHF. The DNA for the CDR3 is TGTGCCAGCAGTTTACGTCCTCTCCCCAATCAGCCCCAGCATTTT.

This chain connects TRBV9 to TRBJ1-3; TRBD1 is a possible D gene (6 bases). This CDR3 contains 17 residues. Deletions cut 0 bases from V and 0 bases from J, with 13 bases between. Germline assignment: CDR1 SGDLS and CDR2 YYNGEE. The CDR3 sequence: CASSVEGQGLSGNTIYF. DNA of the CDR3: TGTGCCAGCAGCGTAGAGGGCCAGGGGCTCTCTGGAAACACCATATATTTT.

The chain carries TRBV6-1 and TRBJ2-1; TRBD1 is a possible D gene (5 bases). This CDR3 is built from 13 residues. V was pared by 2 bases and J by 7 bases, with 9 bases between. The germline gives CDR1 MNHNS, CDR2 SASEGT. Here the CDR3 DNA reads TGTGCCAGCAGTGAACAGGGCATAAATGAGCAGTTCTTC. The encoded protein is CASSEQGINEQFF.

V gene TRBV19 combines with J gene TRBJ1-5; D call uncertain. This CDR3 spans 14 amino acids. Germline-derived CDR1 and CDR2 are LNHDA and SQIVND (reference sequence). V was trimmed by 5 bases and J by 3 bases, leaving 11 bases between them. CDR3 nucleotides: TGTGCCAGTAGTCCCAGTCAAATCAATCAGCCCCAGCATTTT. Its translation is CASSPSQINQPQHF.

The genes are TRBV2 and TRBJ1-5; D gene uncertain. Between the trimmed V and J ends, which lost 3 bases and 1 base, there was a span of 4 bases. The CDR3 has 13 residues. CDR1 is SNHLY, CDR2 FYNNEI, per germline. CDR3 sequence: CASSDRSNQPQHF. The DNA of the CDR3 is TGTGCCAGCAGTGACAGGAGCAATCAGCCCCAGCATTTT.

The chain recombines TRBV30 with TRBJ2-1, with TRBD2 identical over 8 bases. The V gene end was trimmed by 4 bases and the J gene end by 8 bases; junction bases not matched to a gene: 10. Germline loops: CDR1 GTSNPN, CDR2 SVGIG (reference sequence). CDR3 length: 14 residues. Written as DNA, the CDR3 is TGTGCCTGGATACGGGGGGGGGCCTGGGATGAGCAGTTCTTC. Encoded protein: CAWIRGGAWDEQFF.

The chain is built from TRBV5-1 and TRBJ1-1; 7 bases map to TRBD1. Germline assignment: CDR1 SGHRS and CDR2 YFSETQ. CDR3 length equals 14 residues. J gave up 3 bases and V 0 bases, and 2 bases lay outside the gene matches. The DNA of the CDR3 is TGCGCCAGCAGCTTGGGGACAGGCTACACTGAAGCTTTCTTT. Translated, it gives CASSLGTGYTEAFF.

The CDR3 reads CASSLVAGGSEQYF. The DNA for the CDR3 is TGTGCCAGCAGCTTAGTAGCGGGGGGGTCCGAGCAGTACTTC. The J gene is TRBJ2-7, the V gene TRBV7-2, with 11 bases lining up with TRBD2. The trim removed 1 base at V and 6 bases at J, leaving 2 bases unmatched. The CDR3 contains 14 residues. The germline V gene has CDR1 SGHTA and CDR2 FQGNSA. Full variable domain (remainder filled in from reference TRBV7-2 and TRBJ2-7): GAGVSQSPSNKVTEKGKDVELRCDPISGHTALYWYRQSLGQGLEFLIYFQGNSAPDKSGLPSDRFSAERTGGSVSTLTIQRTQQEDSAVYLCASSLVAGGSEQYFGPGTRLTVT.

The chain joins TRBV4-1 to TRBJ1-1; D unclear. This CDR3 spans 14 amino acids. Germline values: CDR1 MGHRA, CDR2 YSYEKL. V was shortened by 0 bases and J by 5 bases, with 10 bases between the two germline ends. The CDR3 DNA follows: TGCGCCAGCAGCCAAGATTGGAGGGCGACTGAAGCTTTCTTT. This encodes CASSQDWRATEAFF.

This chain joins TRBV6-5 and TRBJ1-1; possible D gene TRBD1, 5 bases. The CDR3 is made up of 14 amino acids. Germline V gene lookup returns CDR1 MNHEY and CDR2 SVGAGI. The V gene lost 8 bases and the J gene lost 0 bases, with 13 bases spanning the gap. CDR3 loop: CASGAGIMNTEAFF. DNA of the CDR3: TGTGCCAGCGGGGCAGGGATTATGAACACTGAAGCTTTCTTT.

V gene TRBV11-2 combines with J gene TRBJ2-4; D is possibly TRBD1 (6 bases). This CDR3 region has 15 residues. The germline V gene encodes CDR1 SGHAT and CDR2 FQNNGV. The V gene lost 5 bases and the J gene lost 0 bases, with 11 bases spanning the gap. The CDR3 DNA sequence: TGTGCCAGCAGCACACCACAGGGAGCCAAAAACATTCAGTACTTC. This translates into CASSTPQGAKNIQYF.

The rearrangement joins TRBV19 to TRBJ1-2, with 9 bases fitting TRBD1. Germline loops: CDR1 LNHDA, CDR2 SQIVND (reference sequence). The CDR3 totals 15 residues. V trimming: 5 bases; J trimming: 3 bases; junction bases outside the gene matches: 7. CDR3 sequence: CASSARDREDYGYTF. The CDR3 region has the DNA TGTGCCAGTAGTGCCCGGGACAGGGAGGACTATGGCTACACCTTC.

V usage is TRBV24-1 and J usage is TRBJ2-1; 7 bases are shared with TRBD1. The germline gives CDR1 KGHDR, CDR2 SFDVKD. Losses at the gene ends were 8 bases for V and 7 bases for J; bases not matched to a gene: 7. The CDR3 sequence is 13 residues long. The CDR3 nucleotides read TGTGCCACCACCAGGGACAGACTGAATGAGCAGTTCTTC. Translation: CATTRDRLNEQFF.

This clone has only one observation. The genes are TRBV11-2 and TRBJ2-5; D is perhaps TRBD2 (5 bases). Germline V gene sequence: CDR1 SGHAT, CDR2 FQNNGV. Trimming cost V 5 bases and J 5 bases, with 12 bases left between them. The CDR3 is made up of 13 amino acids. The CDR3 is CASSRARGETQYF. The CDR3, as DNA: TGTGCCAGCAGCCGGGCGCGAGGGGAGACCCAGTACTTC.

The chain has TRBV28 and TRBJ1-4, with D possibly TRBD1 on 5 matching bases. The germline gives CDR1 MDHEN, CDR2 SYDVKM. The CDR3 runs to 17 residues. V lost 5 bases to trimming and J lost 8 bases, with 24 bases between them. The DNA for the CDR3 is TGTGCCAGCAGTCACGGACAAATCTTTGGGGTATGGGAAAAACTGTTTTTT. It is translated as CASSHGQIFGVWEKLFF.

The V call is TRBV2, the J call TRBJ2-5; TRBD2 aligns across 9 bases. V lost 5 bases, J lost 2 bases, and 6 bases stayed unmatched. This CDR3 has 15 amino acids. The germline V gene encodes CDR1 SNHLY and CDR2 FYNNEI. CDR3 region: CASSRASGGQETQYF. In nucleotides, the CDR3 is TGTGCCAGCAGTCGGGCCAGCGGGGGGCAAGAGACCCAGTACTTC.

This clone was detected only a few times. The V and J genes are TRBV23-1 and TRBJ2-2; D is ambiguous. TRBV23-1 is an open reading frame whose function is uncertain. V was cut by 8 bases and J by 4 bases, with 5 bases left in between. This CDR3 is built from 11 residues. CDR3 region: CASRVTGELFF. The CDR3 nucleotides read TGCGCCAGCCGCGTCACCGGGGAGCTGTTTTTT.

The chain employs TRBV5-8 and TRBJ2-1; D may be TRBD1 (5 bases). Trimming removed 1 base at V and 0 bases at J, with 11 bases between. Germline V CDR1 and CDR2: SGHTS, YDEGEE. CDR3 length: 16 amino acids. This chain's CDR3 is CASSLPQAHSYNEQFF. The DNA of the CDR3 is TGTGCCAGCAGCTTGCCACAGGCACACTCCTACAATGAGCAGTTCTTC. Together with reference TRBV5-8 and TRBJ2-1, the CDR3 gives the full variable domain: EAGVTQSPTHLIKTRGQQATLRCSPISGHTSVYWYQQALGLGLQFLLWYDEGEERNRGNFPPRFSGRQFPNYSSELNVNALELEDSALYLCASSLPQAHSYNEQFFGPGTRLTVL.